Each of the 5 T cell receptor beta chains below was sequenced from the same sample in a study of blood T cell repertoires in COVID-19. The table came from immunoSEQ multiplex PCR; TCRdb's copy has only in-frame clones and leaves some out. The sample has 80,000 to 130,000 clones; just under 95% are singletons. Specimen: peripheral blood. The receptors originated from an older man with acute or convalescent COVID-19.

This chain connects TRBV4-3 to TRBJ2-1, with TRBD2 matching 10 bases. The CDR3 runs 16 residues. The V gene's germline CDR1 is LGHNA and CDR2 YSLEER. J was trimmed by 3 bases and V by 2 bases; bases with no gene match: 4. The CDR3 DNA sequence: TGCGCCAGCAGCCAACCCGGACTAGCGGTCTACAATGAGCAGTTCTTC. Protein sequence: CASSQPGLAVYNEQFF.

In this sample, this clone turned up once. The CDR3 DNA follows: TGTGCCAGCAGTTCCAGGGTCGACGAGCAGTACTTC. Protein product: CASSSRVDEQYF. V gene TRBV28 combines with J gene TRBJ2-7; a possible D gene is TRBD1 (5 bases). The CDR3 is 12 amino acids. Trimming took off 4 bases at V and 5 bases at J, with 9 bases between the two ends. Germline V CDR1 and CDR2: MDHEN, SYDVKM.

The CDR3 region is CASSLLAGVGDTQYF. Written as DNA, the CDR3 is TGTGCCAGCAGTTTATTAGCGGGAGTTGGGGATACGCAGTATTTT. The chain uses TRBV28 and TRBJ2-3; 9 bases are shared with TRBD2. This CDR3 region has 15 residues. J gave up 6 bases and V 1 base, and 5 bases lay outside the gene matches. CDR1 and CDR2 (germline): MDHEN, SYDVKM. The whole variable domain, remainder taken from reference TRBV28 and TRBJ2-3, is DVKVTQSSRYLVKRTGEKVFLECVQDMDHENMFWYRQDPGLGLRLIYFSYDVKMKEKGDIPEGYSVSREKKERFSLILESASTNQTSMYLCASSLLAGVGDTQYFGPGTRLTVL.

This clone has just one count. The CDR3 nucleotides are TGTGCCAGCAGCACGGGACAGGGGGGCAATGAGCAGTTCTTC. Translated: CASSTGQGGNEQFF. The V and J genes are TRBV5-5 and TRBJ2-1, with 11 bases identical to TRBD1. After removal of 4 bases from V and 6 bases from J, the junction contained 3 bases not matched to a gene. The CDR3 totals 14 residues. The germline V gene has CDR1 SGHKS and CDR2 YYEKEE (reference sequence).

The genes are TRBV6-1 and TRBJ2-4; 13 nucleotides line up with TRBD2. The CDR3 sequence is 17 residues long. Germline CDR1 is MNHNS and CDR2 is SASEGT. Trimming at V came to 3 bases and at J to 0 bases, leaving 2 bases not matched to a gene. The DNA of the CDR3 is TGTGCCAGCAGTGACGGACTAGCGGGGGTAGCCAAAAACATTCAGTACTTC. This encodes CASSDGLAGVAKNIQYF.